Only one count was recorded for the clone carrying this TCR beta chain. The antigen remains unidentified. This entry is derived from a study of cytomegalovirus exposure and HLA in healthy donors. Turning to the study itself: A subsequent analysis reported that the 120 validation repertoires were produced on the same platform that had also been used for the approximately 700 first-cohort repertoires.

Repertoires were generated with immunoSEQ multiplex PCR, while TCRdb's copy carries only in-frame clones and drops some. The sample shows fewer than 85,000 clones, about 90% of them seen only once. The CDR3 consists of 17 residues. Trimming at V came to 7 bases and at J to 0 bases, leaving 14 bases not matched to a gene. Germline assignment: CDR1 SGDLS and CDR2 YYNGEE. The study drew the donors from its approximately 130-subject validation cohort, separate from the approximately 700-subject first cohort. Study-wide points: Most observed TCR sequences were rare, whereas some public TCRs were detected in many donors.

The source is a woman aged 18-29 years in good health and CMV-seropositive. The source material was PBMCs. The V gene is TRBV9, the J gene TRBJ2-5; 8 bases align to TRBD2. CDR3 residues: CASGYLGVAGHQETQYF. The CDR3 DNA follows: TGTGCCAGCGGCTACCTGGGGGTAGCGGGGCACCAAGAGACCCAGTACTTC.